Below are 11 T cell receptor beta chains sequenced from a single sample in a study of cytomegalovirus exposure and HLA in healthy donors. PCR amplification relied on 60 Vbeta primers (plus 13 Jbeta primers). Profiling relied on immunoSEQ multiplex PCR, and the TCRdb table lists in-frame clones only, not all of them. There are roughly 250,000 clones in the sample; about 80% occur only once, and about 0.3% lies in the top ten. Sequencing was done on a sample of PBMCs. These receptor sequences come from a girl aged 2 to 10 in good health and CMV-seronegative.

This clone has a handful of counts. This chain connects TRBV5-1 to TRBJ1-2, with D possibly matching TRBD1 (6 bases). Deletions cut 4 bases from V and 5 bases from J, with 15 bases between. Germline-derived CDR1 and CDR2 are SGHRS and YFSETQ. This CDR3 contains 14 residues. DNA of the CDR3: TGCGCCAGCAGCCCCGCGACAGGTTGGTATGGCTACACCTTC. This encodes CASSPATGWYGYTF. Looking up the rest from reference TRBV5-1 and TRBJ1-2 gives the full variable domain: KAGVTQTPRYLIKTRGQQVTLSCSPISGHRSVSWYQQTPGQGLQFLFEYFSETQRNKGNFPGRFSGRQFSNSRSEMNVSTLELGDSALYLCASSPATGWYGYTFGSGTRLTVV.

The chain combines TRBV28 with TRBJ2-5; 9 bases match TRBD2. Matching the DNA end better, TRBJ2-7 makes the J call doubtful. The CDR3 is 13 amino acids. Germline lookup yields CDR1 MDHEN and CDR2 SYDVKM. In nucleotides, the CDR3 is TGTGCCAGCAGCGTGACTAGCGGCTACGAGCAGTACTTC. This translates into CASSVTSGYEQYF.

CDR3: CASSSNREAWYF. DNA for the CDR3: TGTGCCAGCAGTTCCAACAGGGAAGCTTGGTACTTC. This rearrangement joins TRBV28 to TRBJ2-7, with D perhaps matching TRBD1 (6 bases). The CDR3 is 12 amino acids. V was clipped by 4 bases and J by 12 bases, with 16 bases between them. CDR1 MDHEN and CDR2 SYDVKM come from the germline V gene.

V is TRBV7-6 and J is TRBJ1-3; tentatively, D is TRBD1 (6 bases). Looked up from germline, CDR1 is SGHVS and CDR2 is FNYEAQ. The CDR3 spans 16 residues. V was pared by 5 bases and J by 0 bases, with 14 bases between. The CDR3 sequence: CASSLHTGFSGNTIYF. The CDR3 DNA reads TGTGCCAGCAGCCTGCACACAGGGTTCTCTGGAAACACCATATATTTT.

CDR3 sequence (DNA): TGTGCCTGGAGTGTACGAGTGTATGACACCGGGGAGCTGTTTTTT. Translated: CAWSVRVYDTGELFF. The chain links TRBV30 to TRBJ2-2; D remains unclear. With 0 bases removed from V and 3 bases from J, the gap between germline ends came to 11 bases. The CDR3 is made up of 15 amino acids. CDR1 is GTSNPN and CDR2 is SVGIG in the germline V gene (reference sequence).

V usage is TRBV6-1 and J usage is TRBJ1-2; D uncertain. In germline, CDR1 is MNHNS, CDR2 SASEGT. V gave up 0 bases and J gave up 3 bases, with 8 bases separating them. CDR3 length: 14 amino acids. The CDR3 protein is CASSEAQNHYGYTF. DNA for the CDR3: TGTGCCAGCAGTGAAGCGCAGAATCACTATGGCTACACCTTC.

The gene calls are TRBV10-2 and TRBJ2-4, with 9 bases identical to TRBD1. CDR1 is WSHSY and CDR2 is SAAADI in the germline V gene. The V gene end was trimmed by 7 bases and the J gene end by 4 bases; junction bases not matched to a gene: 5. The CDR3 runs to 14 residues. The CDR3 spells CASKPGQGKNIQYF. CDR3 sequence (DNA): TGCGCCAGCAAACCGGGACAGGGTAAAAACATTCAGTACTTC.

This rearrangement joins TRBV10-3 to TRBJ2-7, with D uncertain. The V end was cut by 4 bases, the J end by 0 bases, with 16 bases between. CDR1 and CDR2 from the germline V gene are ENHRY and SYGVKD. This CDR3 is built from 16 residues. DNA for the CDR3: TGTGCCATCAGTGGCGAAAAGCTTCTCGGCTCCTACGAGCAGTACTTC. It translates to CAISGEKLLGSYEQYF.

This sequence joins TRBV7-9 and TRBJ2-7; D may be TRBD2 (5 bases). Trimming left V 5 bases short and J 6 bases short, with 11 bases between. This CDR3 contains 12 residues. Germline-derived CDR1 and CDR2 are SEHNR and FQNEAQ (reference sequence). CDR3 DNA: TGTGCCAGCAGCGTCACTAGAGGCGAGCAGTACTTC. It translates to CASSVTRGEQYF.

V and J are TRBV14 and TRBJ1-2, with D tentatively TRBD1 (5 bases). The CDR3 has 15 residues. With 4 bases removed from V and 8 bases from J, the gap between germline ends came to 20 bases. Germline V gives CDR1 SGHDN, CDR2 FVKESK. The CDR3 is CASSLRGAHHMGYTF. CDR3 in DNA: TGTGCCAGCAGCCTTCGTGGGGCGCATCATATGGGCTACACCTTC.

The gene calls are TRBV18 and TRBJ1-1; D perhaps matches TRBD1 (5 bases). This CDR3 is built from 14 residues. Trimming took 8 bases from V and 1 from J, leaving 14 bases between them. Germline CDR1 is KGHSH and CDR2 is LQKENI. The CDR3 nucleotides are TGTGCCAGCGTCACCAGTCAGGGGAACACTGAAGCTTTCTTT. Translated, it gives CASVTSQGNTEAFF.